The source of this TCR beta chain is a study of OX40 agonist ivuxolimab in advanced cancers. In the study overall: Every patient in dose escalation had hepatocellular carcinoma, melanoma, renal cell or head and neck cancer. Prior therapy, whether anti-PD-1, anti-PD-L1 or anti-CTLA-4, was allowed, and roughly 44% had some. There were three patients with partial responses, one having hepatocellular carcinoma and two cutaneous melanoma. Overall study results and limits: Researchers did not establish what antigens the expanded peripheral T cells target.

The V gene's germline CDR1 is KGHSH and CDR2 LQKENI. Trimming shortened V by 6 bases and J by 0 bases, and 15 bases separated the two germline ends. The length of the CDR3 is 16 residues. Turning to this clone: Its matching antigen is unknown.

Measured with immunoSEQ multiplex PCR; TCRdb has only the in-frame clones, and not every one. This sample carries around 39,000 clones, roughly 82% of them seen once, and the ten largest clones take about 1.7%. The V gene is TRBV18, the J gene TRBJ1-3; D gene unclear. This TCR was recovered from an adult with an advanced solid tumor such as melanoma, head and neck, liver or kidney cancer. The material was CD4+ or CD8+ T cells sorted from blood, obtained in a trial of the OX40 agonist ivuxolimab. CDR3 sequence: CASSPVDVYSGNTIYF. In DNA, the CDR3 is TGTGCCAGCTCGCCAGTGGACGTCTACTCTGGAAACACCATATATTTT.